In this sample, the clone carrying this T cell receptor (beta chain) turned up many times. The source of the sample is a study of regulatory T cells in long-lasting Graves disease. Overall study: Over 5 years of antithyroid drugs with positive TSH receptor antibodies was taken to mean persistent Graves' disease.

The CDR3 consists of 17 residues. Trimming took 4 bases from V and 1 from J; bases not matched to a gene: 6. From germline, CDR1 is MDHEN and CDR2 SYDVKM. Time point reported: persistent/refractory GD, antithyroid drugs over 5 years with positive TRAb. Extracted RNA from PBMCs served as the source of the TCR library. Sequencing libraries for TCR beta were prepared with iRepertoire HTBI primers and Arm-PCR of CDR3 regions. In TCRdb, the multiplex PCR reads were re-called with MiXCR into one record per CDR3 protein. The profile covers roughly 470,000 distinct CDR3 sequences, with less than 25% appearing a single time and 6.5% to 10% taken by the ten largest.

The sequenced sample was peripheral blood mononuclear cells (PBMCs), obtained when the disease was refractory, from a patient treated with antithyroid drugs. This TCR was sampled from a female donor with Graves disease. V is TRBV28 and J is TRBJ2-6; 8 bases match TRBD1. CDR3 region: CASSSRRQGSGANVLTF. CDR3 bases: TGTGCCAGCAGTTCAAGACGACAGGGGTCTGGGGCCAACGTCCTGACTTTC.